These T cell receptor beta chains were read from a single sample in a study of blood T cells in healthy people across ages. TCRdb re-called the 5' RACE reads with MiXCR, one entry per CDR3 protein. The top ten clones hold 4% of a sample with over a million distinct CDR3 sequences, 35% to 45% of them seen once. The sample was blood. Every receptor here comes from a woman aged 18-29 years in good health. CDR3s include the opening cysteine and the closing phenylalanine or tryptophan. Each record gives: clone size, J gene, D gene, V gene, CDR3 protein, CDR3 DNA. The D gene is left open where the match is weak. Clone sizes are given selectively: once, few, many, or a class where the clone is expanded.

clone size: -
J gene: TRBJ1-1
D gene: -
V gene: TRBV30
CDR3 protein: CAWSDGQPGTEAFF
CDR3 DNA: TGTGCCTGGAGTGACGGACAGCCCGGCACTGAAGCTTTCTTT

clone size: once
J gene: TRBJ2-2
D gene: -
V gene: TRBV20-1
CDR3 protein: CSALGKTGELFF
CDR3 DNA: TGCAGTGCCCTAGGAAAGACCGGGGAGCTGTTTTTT

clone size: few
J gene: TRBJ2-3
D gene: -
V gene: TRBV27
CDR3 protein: CASSSSGPDTTDTQYF
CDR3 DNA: TGTGCCAGCAGTTCCTCCGGGCCAGATACCACAGATACGCAGTATTTT

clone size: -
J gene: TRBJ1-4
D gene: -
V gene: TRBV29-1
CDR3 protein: CSVVSLGAEKLFF
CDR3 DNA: TGCAGCGTTGTGTCCCTGGGAGCCGAAAAACTGTTTTTT

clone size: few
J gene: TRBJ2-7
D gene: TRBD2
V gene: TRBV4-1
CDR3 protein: CASSQDYRLASYEQYF
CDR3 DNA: TGCGCCAGCAGCCAAGATTACAGACTAGCATCCTACGAGCAGTACTTC

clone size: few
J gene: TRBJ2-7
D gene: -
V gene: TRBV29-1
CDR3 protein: CSVVSGQGSFYEQYF
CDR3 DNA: TGCAGCGTTGTGTCGGGGCAGGGGTCTTTCTACGAGCAGTACTTC

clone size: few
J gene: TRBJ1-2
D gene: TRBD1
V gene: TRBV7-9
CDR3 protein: CASSTLRTGSNYGYTF
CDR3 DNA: TGTGCCAGCAGCACCCTCCGGACAGGATCCAACTATGGCTACACCTTC

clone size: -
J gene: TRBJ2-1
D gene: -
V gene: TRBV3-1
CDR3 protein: CASSRRGLQETQFF
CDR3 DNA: TGTGCCAGCAGCCGCCGGGGCCTCCAAGAGACCCAGTTCTTC

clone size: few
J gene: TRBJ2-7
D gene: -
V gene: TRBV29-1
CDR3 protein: CSVRTVLTYEQYF
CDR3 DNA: TGCAGCGTTAGGACAGTCCTTACCTACGAGCAGTACTTC

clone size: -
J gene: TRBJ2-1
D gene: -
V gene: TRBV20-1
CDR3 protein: CSARVLRGEQFF
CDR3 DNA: TGCAGTGCTAGAGTTCTCCGGGGTGAGCAGTTCTTC

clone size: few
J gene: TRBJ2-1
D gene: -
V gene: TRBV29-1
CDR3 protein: CSVALGINEQFF
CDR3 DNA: TGCAGCGTTGCCCTAGGGATTAATGAGCAGTTCTTC

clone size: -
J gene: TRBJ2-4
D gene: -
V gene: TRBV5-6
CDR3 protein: CASSLRGFGNEQYF
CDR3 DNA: TGTGCCAGCAGCTTGAGGGGGTTCGGCAATGAGCAGTACTTC

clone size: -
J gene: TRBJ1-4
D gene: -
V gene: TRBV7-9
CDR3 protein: CASSLGWEKLFF
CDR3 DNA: TGTGCCAGCAGCCTAGGTTGGGAAAAACTGTTTTTT

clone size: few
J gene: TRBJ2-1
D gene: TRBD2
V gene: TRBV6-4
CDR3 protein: CASSGGSGTYNEQFF
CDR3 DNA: TGTGCCAGCAGTGGCGGGAGCGGAACATACAATGAGCAGTTCTTC

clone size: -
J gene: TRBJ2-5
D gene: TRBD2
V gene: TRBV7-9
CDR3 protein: CASSSNRGVETQYF
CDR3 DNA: TGTGCCAGCAGCTCAAACCGGGGGGTAGAGACCCAGTACTTC

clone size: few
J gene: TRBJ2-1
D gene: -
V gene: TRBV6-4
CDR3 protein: CASSDSGENYNEQFF
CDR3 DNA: TGTGCCAGCAGTGACTCGGGAGAAAACTACAATGAGCAGTTCTTC

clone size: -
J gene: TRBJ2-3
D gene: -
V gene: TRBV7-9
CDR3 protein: CASSLPTWGLTDTQYF
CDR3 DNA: TGTGCCAGCAGCTTACCGACCTGGGGGCTCACAGATACGCAGTATTTT

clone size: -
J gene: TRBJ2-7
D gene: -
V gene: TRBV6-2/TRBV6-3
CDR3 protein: CASTYRGNIYEQYF
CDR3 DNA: TGTGCCAGCACTTACAGAGGGAACATCTACGAGCAGTACTTC

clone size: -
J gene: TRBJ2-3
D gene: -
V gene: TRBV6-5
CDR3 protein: CASRIDTQYF
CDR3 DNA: TGTGCCAGCAGGATAGATACGCAGTATTTT

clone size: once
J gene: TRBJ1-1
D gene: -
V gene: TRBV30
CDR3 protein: CAWSVGGFAEAFF
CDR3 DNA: TGTGCCTGGAGTGTTGGGGGGTTCGCTGAAGCTTTCTTT

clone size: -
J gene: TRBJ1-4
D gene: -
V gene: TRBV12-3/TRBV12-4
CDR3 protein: CASSLLPSEEKLFF
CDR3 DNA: TGTGCCAGCAGTTTACTCCCATCGGAGGAAAAACTGTTTTTT

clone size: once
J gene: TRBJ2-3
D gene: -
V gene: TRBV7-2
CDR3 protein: CASRATWADTQYF
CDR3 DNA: TGTGCCAGCAGGGCAACCTGGGCAGATACGCAGTATTTT